The 9 T cell receptor beta chains in this list originate from one sample, sequenced in a study of T cells after yellow fever vaccination. TCRdb ran MiXCR on the 5' RACE reads and lists one entry per CDR3 protein. The sample has fewer than 450,000 distinct CDR3 sequences, 8.1% seen once. This specimen was PBMCs, taken 35 to 50 days after the first yellow fever vaccination. All receptors come from a man aged 18-30 years who received the YFV17D yellow fever vaccine.

The V and J genes are TRBV24-1 and TRBJ2-3, with a possible D match to TRBD1 (5 bases). CDR1 and CDR2 (germline): KGHDR, SFDVKD. This CDR3 has 15 residues. The V gene lost 4 bases and the J gene lost 3 bases, with 13 bases spanning the gap. In nucleotides, the CDR3 is TGTGCCACCAGTGACTCCCCGTCAGGGACAGATACGCAGTATTTT. Translated: CATSDSPSGTDTQYF.

The J gene is TRBJ1-1, the V gene TRBV20-1; D not resolved. V was cut by 3 bases and J by 2 bases, with 13 bases left in between. The CDR3 runs 14 residues. CDR1 and CDR2 (germline): DFQATT, SNEGSKA (reference sequence). The CDR3 spells CSARTVSSNTEAFF. CDR3 sequence (DNA): TGCAGTGCTAGGACCGTATCCTCAAACACTGAAGCTTTCTTT.

The chain combines TRBV14 with TRBJ1-4; 11 bases match TRBD1. This CDR3 contains 16 residues. V lost 4 bases to trimming and J lost 2 bases; unmatched junction nucleotides: 3. Germline loops: CDR1 SGHDN, CDR2 FVKESK. The CDR3: CASSRTGGATNEKLFF. CDR3 DNA sequence: TGTGCCAGCAGCCGGACAGGGGGCGCGACTAATGAAAAACTGTTTTTT.

The rearrangement uses TRBV6-1 and TRBJ2-1; weak D call: TRBD1 (5 bases). The germline V gene encodes CDR1 MNHNS and CDR2 SASEGT. The CDR3 has 15 amino acids. V lost 3 bases to trimming and J lost 6 bases, with 15 bases between them. The CDR3 loop is CASSDLSQGGNEQFF. Here the CDR3 DNA reads TGTGCCAGCAGTGACCTCTCCCAGGGCGGCAATGAGCAGTTCTTC.

The V gene is TRBV7-9, the J gene TRBJ1-1; 7 nucleotides match TRBD1. CDR1 is SEHNR, CDR2 FQNEAQ, per germline (reference sequence). The CDR3 covers 15 residues. The ends lost 1 base at V and 0 bases at J; junction bases unmatched: 2. CDR3 in DNA: TGTGCCAGCAGCTTAGATCAGGGGGTGAACACTGAAGCTTTCTTT. It encodes CASSLDQGVNTEAFF.

The chain uses TRBV11-2 and TRBJ2-2; D perhaps matches TRBD1 (7 bases). V lost 3 bases to trimming and J lost 6 bases, with 14 bases between them. Germline loops: CDR1 SGHAT, CDR2 FQNNGV. CDR3 length: 15 residues. The CDR3 nucleotides read TGTGCCAGCAGCTTGATGACAGGGAGGCCCGGGGAGCTGTTTTTT. Its protein is CASSLMTGRPGELFF.

In its sample, this clonotype was seen a few times. The V gene is TRBV30, the J gene TRBJ1-4, with D perhaps matching TRBD1 (6 bases). Germline V gene sequence: CDR1 GTSNPN, CDR2 SVGIG (reference sequence). The CDR3 spans 15 residues. The ends were cut back, 4 bases at V and 0 bases at J, with 12 bases in the middle. The CDR3 coding sequence is TGTGCCTGGACCACTAAGGGGGCAACTAATGAAAAACTGTTTTTT. It codes for CAWTTKGATNEKLFF.

A few counts support this clonotype. The chain is built from TRBV5-1 and TRBJ2-7; D is undetermined. CDR1 is SGHRS, CDR2 YFSETQ, per germline. This CDR3 contains 14 residues. V gave up 2 bases and J gave up 0 bases, with 9 bases separating them. The CDR3, as DNA: TGCGCCAGCAGCTTCCGCAGACCCTCCTACGAGCAGTACTTC. This sequence encodes CASSFRRPSYEQYF. The full variable domain, its missing parts supplied by reference TRBV5-1 and TRBJ2-7, is KAGVTQTPRYLIKTRGQQVTLSCSPISGHRSVSWYQQTPGQGLQFLFEYFSETQRNKGNFPGRFSGRQFSNSRSEMNVSTLELGDSALYLCASSFRRPSYEQYFGPGTRLTVT.

This clonotype was picked up many times. V usage is TRBV30 and J usage is TRBJ2-1; 10 bases fit TRBD2. CDR3 size: 14 residues. Trimming at V came to 2 bases and at J to 6 bases, leaving 4 bases not matched to a gene. Germline CDR1 GTSNPN, CDR2 SVGIG (reference sequence). The CDR3: CAWSPLAGANEQFF. CDR3 bases: TGTGCCTGGAGTCCGCTAGCGGGGGCCAATGAGCAGTTCTTC.